The T cell receptor beta chain described here comes from a study of blood T cell repertoires in COVID-19. Looking at the study overall: Sample material is recorded as cDNA or gDNA derived from T cells, B-cell-depleted T cells, or PBMCs.

Germline trimming cut 0 bases from V and 0 bases from J; bases unmatched to any gene: 6. In germline, CDR1 is SGDLS, CDR2 YYNGEE. This CDR3 is 17 amino acids long. Sequencing used immunoSEQ multiplex PCR; TCRdb keeps in-frame clones, though not all of them. This sample has some 350,000 clones; approximately 88% occur once, and the top ten carry about 5%. All enrollees were about 18 to 89 years old and from approximately 25 US areas. Participants were placed into cohorts based on the clinical history they reported. Sequencing was performed on PBMCs or T cells enriched from blood (not recorded which). The gene calls are TRBV9 and TRBJ1-1; 9 bases are a match to TRBD1. The sequence came from a man younger than 45 who had recovered from COVID-19. CDR3 residues: CASSVDRGPSMNTEAFF. CDR3 nucleotide sequence: TGTGCCAGCAGCGTAGACAGGGGGCCCTCAATGAACACTGAAGCTTTCTTT.